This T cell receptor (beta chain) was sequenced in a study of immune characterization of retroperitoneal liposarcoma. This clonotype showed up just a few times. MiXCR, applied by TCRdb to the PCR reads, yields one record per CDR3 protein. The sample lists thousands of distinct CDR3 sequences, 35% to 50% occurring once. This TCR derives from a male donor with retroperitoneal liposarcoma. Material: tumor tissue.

The CDR3 DNA follows: TGTGCCAGCAGTTTAACCGGGATAAGCACAGATACGCAGTATTTT. Protein: CASSLTGISTDTQYF. The chain combines TRBV12-3 or TRBV12-4 with TRBJ2-3; tentatively, D is TRBD2 (5 bases). V lost 2 bases to trimming and J lost 0 bases, with 9 bases between them. CDR3 length equals 15 residues.